This TCR beta chain was captured by sequencing in a study of control samples from healthy donors and cancer patients. CDR1 and CDR2 from the germline V gene are LNHDA and SQIVND (reference sequence). Trimming shortened V by 4 bases and J by 2 bases, and 21 bases separated the two germline ends. This CDR3 has 18 amino acids. The assay was immunoSEQ multiplex PCR, and TCRdb's table has in-frame clones only and misses some. The sample lists over 90,000 clones; roughly nine tenths were seen once. This clone was recorded once. The sequence was obtained from a woman aged 18-35 years in good health. Sequences were obtained from blood. The chain is built from TRBV19 and TRBJ1-5; D not certain. The CDR3 here is CASSSRRSDLVGNQPQHF. The CDR3 nucleotides read TGTGCCAGTAGTAGTCGCAGGTCCGATTTGGTGGGCAATCAGCCCCAGCATTTT.